Presented here are 15 T cell receptor beta chains from one specimen sequenced in a study of blood T cell repertoires in COVID-19. TCRdb's copy holds only in-frame clones and misses some; the assay was immunoSEQ multiplex PCR. The sample records about 92,000 clones, about 85% being singletons. Sequences were obtained from peripheral blood. The source is a human donor in a cohort sampled during active COVID-19.

The chain joins TRBV6-1 to TRBJ1-2; D unresolved. This CDR3 has 13 amino acids. Germline CDR1 is MNHNS and CDR2 is SASEGT. Between the trimmed V and J ends, which lost 0 bases and 8 bases, there was a span of 10 bases. CDR3 residues: CASSEAEAAGYTF. The DNA of the CDR3 is TGTGCCAGCAGTGAAGCCGAGGCGGCGGGCTACACCTTC.

The chain links TRBV6-5 to TRBJ2-1; tentatively, D is TRBD2 (6 bases). Germline loops: CDR1 MNHEY, CDR2 SVGAGI. The CDR3 runs 13 residues. The germline V and J ends were trimmed by 6 bases and 5 bases, with 11 bases remaining between them. The CDR3 DNA follows: TGTGCCAGCAGGACGGGACTGAACAATGAGCAGTTCTTC. Its translation is CASRTGLNNEQFF.

The table lists this clone with a few counts. This CDR3 reads CASSERGNSPLHF. The CDR3 nucleotides read TGTGCCAGCAGTGAAAGGGGTAATTCACCCCTCCACTTT. V usage is TRBV25-1 and J usage is TRBJ1-6; possibly TRBD1 for D (5 bases). With 2 bases removed from V and 6 bases from J, the gap between germline ends came to 5 bases. In germline, CDR1 is MGHDK, CDR2 SYGVNS. The CDR3 contains 13 residues. The full variable domain, with the rest looked up from reference TRBV25-1 and TRBJ1-6, is EADIYQTPRYLVIGTGKKITLECSQTMGHDKMYWYQQDPGMELHLIHYSYGVNSTEKGDLSSESTVSRIRTEHFPLTLESARPSHTSQYLCASSERGNSPLHFGNGTRLTVT.

The gene calls are TRBV5-8 and TRBJ2-7, with TRBD1 matching 7 bases. The V gene end was trimmed by 0 bases and the J gene end by 4 bases; junction bases not matched to a gene: 1. The length of the CDR3 is 13 residues. Germline CDR1 reads SGHTS; CDR2 reads YDEGEE. The CDR3 bases are TGTGCCAGCAGCTTGGACAGGGGATACGAGCAGTACTTC. Protein product: CASSLDRGYEQYF.

In its sample, this clone was seen a few times. The chain combines TRBV9 with TRBJ1-5; D might be TRBD1 (6 bases). V lost 3 bases and J lost 7, with 14 bases in between. There are 14 residues in the CDR3. Germline V CDR1 and CDR2: SGDLS, YYNGEE. The CDR3 loop reads CASSATGRWQPQHF. The CDR3 nucleotides are TGTGCCAGCAGCGCTACAGGGAGATGGCAGCCCCAGCATTTT.

The V and J genes are TRBV5-4 and TRBJ2-3, with a possible D match to TRBD2 (7 bases). V dropped 3 bases and J dropped 1 base, with 15 bases sitting between them. This CDR3 contains 16 residues. Germline CDR1 SGHNT, CDR2 YYREEE (reference sequence). CDR3 nucleotide sequence: TGTGCCAGCAGCTCTGGGGGGGCCGGTGGCACAGATACGCAGTATTTT. It yields the protein CASSSGGAGGTDTQYF.

V gene TRBV20-1 combines with J gene TRBJ1-2; D might be TRBD1 (6 bases). Germline loops: CDR1 DFQATT, CDR2 SNEGSKA (reference sequence). Trimming shortened V by 7 bases and J by 2 bases, and 8 bases separated the two germline ends. CDR3 length equals 11 residues. This chain's CDR3 is CSGTDNYGYTF. The CDR3 nucleotides are TGCAGTGGGACAGACAACTATGGCTACACCTTC.

CDR3 bases: TGTGCCAGCAGCGATACTAGAAGCTCCTACAATGAGCAGTTCTTC. Protein: CASSDTRSSYNEQFF. V gene TRBV2 combines with J gene TRBJ2-1; TRBD2 is a possible D gene (5 bases). The V end was cut by 6 bases, the J end by 0 bases, with 12 bases between. The CDR3 contains 15 residues. The germline CDR1 and CDR2 sequences are SNHLY and FYNNEI.

The chain employs TRBV9 and TRBJ2-3; the match to TRBD2 covers 15 bases. The CDR3 has 18 amino acids. Trimming at V came to 1 base and at J to 5 bases, leaving 8 bases not matched to a gene. The germline V gene has CDR1 SGDLS and CDR2 YYNGEE. The CDR3: CASSVKPGLAGGQDTQYF. The CDR3 nucleotides read TGTGCCAGCAGCGTAAAACCCGGACTAGCGGGGGGGCAAGATACGCAGTATTTT.

The chain is built from TRBV6-2 or TRBV6-3 and TRBJ2-3; the D gene is possibly TRBD1 (5 bases). Germline CDR1 MNHEY, CDR2 SVGEGT. CDR3 length: 16 residues. V lost 5 bases and J lost 4, with 19 bases in between. This CDR3 is CASSGTPWGRADTQYF. The CDR3 DNA reads TGTGCCAGCAGTGGAACCCCTTGGGGCCGGGCAGATACGCAGTATTTT.

The V call is TRBV6-5, the J call TRBJ1-2; D is ambiguous. V shed 4 bases and J shed 0 bases, with 15 bases lying between them. The CDR3 has 16 amino acids. Looked up from germline, CDR1 is MNHEY and CDR2 is SVGAGI. This CDR3 reads CASSFVKDYANYGYTF. For the CDR3, the DNA is TGTGCCAGCAGTTTCGTGAAGGACTACGCTAACTATGGCTACACCTTC.

The chain recombines TRBV21-1 with TRBJ1-2; the D call of TRBD1 is as the table states it, not checked on the DNA. TRBV21-1 is shown as a pseudogene. The length of the CDR3 is 16 residues. As DNA, the CDR3 is TGTGCCAGCAGCCCCATCCGGGACAGAAATACCTATGGCTACACCTTC. Its translation is CASSPIRDRNTYGYTF.

The gene calls are TRBV9 and TRBJ2-3, with unresolved D. V gave up 2 bases and J gave up 5 bases, with 9 bases separating them. In germline, CDR1 is SGDLS, CDR2 YYNGEE. The CDR3 length is 13 residues. CDR3 nucleotides: TGTGCCAGCAGCGTGTCGCCGGGAGATACGCAGTATTTT. It yields the protein CASSVSPGDTQYF.

V usage is TRBV3-1 (or the pseudogene TRBV3-2) and J usage is TRBJ2-3, with D perhaps matching TRBD2 (6 bases). CDR1 is LGHDT, CDR2 YNNKEL, per germline (reference sequence). Trimming took off 3 bases at V and 4 bases at J, with 17 bases between the two ends. The CDR3 runs to 16 residues. The CDR3 here is CASSHLLAPSSDTQYF. The DNA for the CDR3 is TGTGCCAGCAGCCACCTACTAGCCCCATCCTCAGATACGCAGTATTTT.

V is TRBV29-1 and J is TRBJ2-7; D not certain. Trimming took off 0 bases at V and 9 bases at J, with 9 bases between the two ends. The V gene's germline CDR1 is SQVTM and CDR2 ANQGSEA. There are 11 residues in the CDR3. CDR3 sequence reads: CSVEDPEVQYF. CDR3 sequence (DNA): TGCAGCGTTGAAGATCCTGAGGTGCAGTACTTC.